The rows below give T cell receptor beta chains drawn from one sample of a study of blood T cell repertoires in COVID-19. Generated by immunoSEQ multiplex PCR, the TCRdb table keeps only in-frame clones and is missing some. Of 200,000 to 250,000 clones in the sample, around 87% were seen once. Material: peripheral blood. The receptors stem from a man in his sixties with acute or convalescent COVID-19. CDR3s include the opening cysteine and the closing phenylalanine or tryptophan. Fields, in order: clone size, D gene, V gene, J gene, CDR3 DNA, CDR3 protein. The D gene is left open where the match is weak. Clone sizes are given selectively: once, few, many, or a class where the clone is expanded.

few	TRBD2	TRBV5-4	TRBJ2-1	TGTGCCAGCAGCCGTGCCCGCGGGGGGTCCTACAATGAGCAGTTCTTC	CASSRARGGSYNEQFF
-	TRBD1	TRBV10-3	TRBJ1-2	TGTGCCATCAGTCAAATCGGACAGGACTACACCTTC	CAISQIGQDYTF
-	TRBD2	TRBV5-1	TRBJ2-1	TGCGCCAGCAGCTCGGGCTGGGGCGGGGGGGCCCGCTCCTACAATGAGCAGTTCTTC	CASSSGWGGGARSYNEQFF
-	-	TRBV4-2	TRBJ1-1	TGTGCCAGCAGCCAAGATTTTATTGGGGGGACTGAAGCTTTCTTT	CASSQDFIGGTEAFF
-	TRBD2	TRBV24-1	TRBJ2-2	TGTGCCACCAGTGCCAGAATGAGGCTAGCGGGGGGGCACGTTATCGGGGAGCTGTTTTTT	CATSARMRLAGGHVIGELFF
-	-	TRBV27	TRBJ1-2	TGTGCCAGCAGTAGGGGTTCGAACTATGGCTACACCTTC	CASSRGSNYGYTF
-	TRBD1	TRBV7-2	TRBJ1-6	TGTGCCAGCAGGGACGACAGGGGGCGTTTTCCCTATAATTCACCCCTCCACTTT	CASRDDRGRFPYNSPLHF
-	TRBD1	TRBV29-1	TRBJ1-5	TGCAGCGACCGGCAGGGGGCTGGAAATCAGCCCCAGCATTTT	CSDRQGAGNQPQHF
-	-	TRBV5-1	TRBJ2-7	TGCGCCAGCAGCCCCGACAGCATTTCCTACGAGCAGTACTTC	CASSPDSISYEQYF
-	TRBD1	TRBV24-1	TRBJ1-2	TGTGCCACAAAACAGGGGGCGCGGGATGGCTACACCTTC	CATKQGARDGYTF
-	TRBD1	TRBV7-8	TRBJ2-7	TGTGCCAGCAGCTTGGGACAGGGGGCTTACGAGCAGTACTTC	CASSLGQGAYEQYF
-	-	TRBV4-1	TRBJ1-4	TGCGCCAGCAGCCACCGGGACTTGGGGGGTGAAAAACTGTTTTTT	CASSHRDLGGEKLFF
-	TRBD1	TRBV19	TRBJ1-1	TGTGCCAGTAGTGCCTTCAACAGGGGGGACACTGAAGCTTTCTTT	CASSAFNRGDTEAFF
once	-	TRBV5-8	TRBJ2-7	TGTGCCAGCAGCTGGAACCCCACGGGCTCCTACGAGCAGTACTTC	CASSWNPTGSYEQYF
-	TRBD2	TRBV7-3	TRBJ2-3	TGTGCCAGCAGCCCGGCGGGGGGGCTCGGATTGGATACGCAGTATTTT	CASSPAGGLGLDTQYF
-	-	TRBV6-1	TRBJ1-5	TGTGCCAGCAGTGAATGGGGCAGGGAAAAGAATCAGCCCCAGCATTTT	CASSEWGREKNQPQHF
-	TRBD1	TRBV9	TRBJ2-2	TGTGCCAGCAGCGTCGGGACAGGACAAACCGGGGAGCTGTTTTTT	CASSVGTGQTGELFF
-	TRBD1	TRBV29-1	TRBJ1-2	TGCAGCGACAGACAGGGGAACTATGGCTACACCTTC	CSDRQGNYGYTF
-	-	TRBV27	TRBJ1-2	TGTGCCAGCAGCCCGTCGGGGAGAGGGAACTATGGCTACACCTTC	CASSPSGRGNYGYTF
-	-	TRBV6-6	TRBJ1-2	TGTGCCAGCAGTTACTGGTCAACCATAGACTATGGCTACACCTTC	CASSYWSTIDYGYTF
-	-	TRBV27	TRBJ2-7	TGTGCCAGCAGTTTCGGGACACCTACCTACGAGCAGTACTTC	CASSFGTPTYEQYF
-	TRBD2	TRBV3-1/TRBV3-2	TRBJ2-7	TGTGCCAGCAGCCAAGATCCCCTCCGGGGGGGCCAGCAGTACTTC	CASSQDPLRGGQQYF
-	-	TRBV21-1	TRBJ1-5	TGTGCCAGCAGCAAAGTTCGGGAAATCGGCAATCAGCCCCAGCATTTT	CASSKVREIGNQPQHF
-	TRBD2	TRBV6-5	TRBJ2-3	TGTGCCAGCACGGCGGGGGGCGAGGAAGATACGCAGTATTTT	CASTAGGEEDTQYF
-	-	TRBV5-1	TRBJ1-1	TGCGCCAGCAGCGCGGGGGGTGGGAACACTGAAGCTTTCTTT	CASSAGGGNTEAFF
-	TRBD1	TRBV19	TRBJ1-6	TGTGCCAGTAGGAGACCGGGACAGGGTAATTCACCCCTCCACTTT	CASRRPGQGNSPLHF
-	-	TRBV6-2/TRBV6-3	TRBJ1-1	TGTGCCAGCAGTTACACGCCCGGGGTAGGCACTGAAGCTTTCTTT	CASSYTPGVGTEAFF
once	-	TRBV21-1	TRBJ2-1	TGTGCAGCAGCCCGAGGACAGAAGTCCCCCAATGAGCAGTTCTTC	CAAARGQKSPNEQFF
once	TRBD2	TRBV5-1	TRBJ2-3	TGCGCCAGCAGCAAGGAAGGAAGCGGGGGGGCCGCAGATACGCAGTATTTT	CASSKEGSGGAADTQYF
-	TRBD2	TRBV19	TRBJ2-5	TGTGCCAGTAGTCAGGGGGGACTAGCGGGGGCCCAGTACTTC	CASSQGGLAGAQYF
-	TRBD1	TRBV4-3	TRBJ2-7	TGCGCCAGCAGCCAAGCCACGGGACAGCAAGCCTACGAGCAGTACTTC	CASSQATGQQAYEQYF